The 19 T cell receptor beta chains presented below share a single source sample, sequenced in a study of control samples from healthy donors and cancer patients. The method was immunoSEQ multiplex PCR; TCRdb's version includes in-frame clones alone and lacks a portion of them. The profile shows under 30,000 clones, approximately 79% of them singletons. Sequenced input: PBMCs. The receptors originated from a man in his 60s with head and neck cancer.

The rearrangement links TRBV5-1 to TRBJ1-1, with 11 bases that match TRBD1. The CDR3 sequence is 17 residues long. Trimming took 2 bases from V and 0 from J; bases not matched to a gene: 6. Germline V gene lookup returns CDR1 SGHRS and CDR2 YFSETQ. The CDR3 DNA follows: TGCGCCAGCAGCTTAGGGACAGGGGGGACAATGAACACTGAAGCTTTCTTT. It is translated as CASSLGTGGTMNTEAFF.

J is TRBJ2-3 and V is TRBV4-2; 12 nucleotides agree with TRBD2. V lost 1 base and J lost 2; bases outside the gene matches: 4. The V gene's germline CDR1 is LGHNA and CDR2 YNFKEQ. The CDR3 is 17 residues long. CDR3 DNA: TGTGCCAGCAGCCAAGGTTGGACTAGCGGGAACACAGATACGCAGTATTTT. Translating it yields CASSQGWTSGNTDTQYF.

This sequence joins TRBV30 and TRBJ1-1, with D tentatively TRBD1 (6 bases). The CDR3 has 13 residues. Deletions cut 6 bases from V and 1 base from J, with 12 bases between. The germline V gene has CDR1 GTSNPN and CDR2 SVGIG (reference sequence). CDR3 residues: CACVDRENTEAFF. CDR3 in DNA: TGTGCCTGCGTGGACAGAGAGAACACTGAAGCTTTCTTT.

This sequence joins TRBV9 and TRBJ2-2; 8 bases line up with TRBD2. The ends lost 4 bases at V and 5 bases at J; junction bases unmatched: 4. This CDR3 contains 14 residues. Germline V gene data show CDR1 as SGDLS and CDR2 as YYNGEE. CDR3 amino acids: CASSPGGETGELFF. The CDR3, as DNA: TGTGCCAGCAGCCCCGGGGGGGAAACCGGGGAGCTGTTTTTT.

The chain uses TRBV3-1 (or the pseudogene TRBV3-2) and TRBJ1-2; D might be TRBD1 (6 bases). CDR1 is LGHDT, CDR2 YNNKEL, per germline (reference sequence). V lost 4 bases, J lost 1 base, and 16 bases lay in between. The CDR3 consists of 16 residues. The CDR3 spells CASSLYGGAYNYGYTF. CDR3 DNA: TGTGCCAGCAGCCTTTACGGGGGGGCGTATAACTATGGCTACACCTTC.

The chain joins TRBV5-1 to TRBJ2-1; the D is unclear. Germline loops: CDR1 SGHRS, CDR2 YFSETQ. This CDR3 has 15 residues. The germline V and J ends were trimmed by 0 bases and 0 bases, with 7 bases remaining between them. CDR3 region: CASSLVASSYNEQFF. CDR3 bases: TGCGCCAGCAGCTTGGTCGCAAGCTCCTACAATGAGCAGTTCTTC.

The chain couples TRBV5-5 to TRBJ2-3, with a possible D match to TRBD1 (5 bases). Germline V gives CDR1 SGHKS, CDR2 YYEKEE (reference sequence). V lost 4 bases to trimming and J lost 4 bases, with 16 bases between them. The length of the CDR3 is 15 residues. The DNA for the CDR3 is TGTGCCAGCAGCGGAGTAGGGGTCTCTGCAGATACGCAGTATTTT. It specifies CASSGVGVSADTQYF. Complete variable domain (other parts from reference TRBV5-5 and TRBJ2-3): DAGVTQSPTHLIKTRGQQVTLRCSPISGHKSVSWYQQVLGQGPQFIFQYYEKEERGRGNFPDRFSARQFPNYSSELNVNALLLGDSALYLCASSGVGVSADTQYFGPGTRLTVL.

The chain employs TRBV28 and TRBJ2-7; TRBD2 might be the D (7 bases). This CDR3 comprises 13 residues. Looked up from germline, CDR1 is MDHEN and CDR2 is SYDVKM. Trimming removed 2 bases from V and 7 bases from J, with 12 bases in between. Written as DNA, the CDR3 is TGTGCCAGCAGTTTACGGGGGGCTGCTGAGCAGTACTTC. This encodes CASSLRGAAEQYF.

The sample holds a few counts of this clone. The chain employs TRBV12-5 and TRBJ1-2; 8 bases map to TRBD1. From germline, CDR1 is LGHNT and CDR2 FRNRAP. Trimming at V came to 4 bases and at J to 3 bases, leaving 4 bases not matched to a gene. The CDR3 runs to 14 residues. Here the CDR3 reads CASGSQGAYYGYTF. The CDR3 coding sequence is TGTGCTAGTGGTTCTCAGGGGGCCTACTATGGCTACACCTTC.

Concerning this clone itself: A junction end diverges from the germline sequence, so it may reflect a read error. The chain couples TRBV28 to TRBJ1-4; D perhaps matches TRBD1 (5 bases). The CDR3 contains 18 residues. CDR1 and CDR2 (germline): MDHEN, SYDVKM. The CDR3 spells CASSFPVGSQGSNEKLFF. In DNA form, the CDR3 reads TGTGCCAGCAGTTTTCCGGTCGGCTCGCAGGGATCTAACGAAAAACTGTTTTTT.

The genes are TRBV6-5 and TRBJ2-7, with no clear D. The CDR3 has 14 residues. V gave up 3 bases and J gave up 2 bases, with 11 bases separating them. Germline CDR1 is MNHEY and CDR2 is SVGAGI. CDR3 sequence reads: CASSYSRGAYEQYF. The CDR3 DNA reads TGTGCCAGCAGTTATTCCCGAGGCGCCTACGAGCAGTACTTC.

The chain carries TRBV29-1 and TRBJ2-7, with 8 positions matching TRBD2. The CDR3 is 13 residues long. Germline trimming cut 5 bases from V and 5 bases from J; bases unmatched to any gene: 8. Germline CDR1 is SQVTM and CDR2 is ANQGSEA. The CDR3 loop is CSVQGTSADEQYF. The CDR3 DNA sequence: TGCAGCGTTCAAGGGACTAGTGCCGACGAGCAGTACTTC.

The chain employs TRBV2 and TRBJ2-7; the D is unclear. The length of the CDR3 is 13 residues. V lost 2 bases and J lost 2, with 7 bases in between. Germline CDR1 is SNHLY and CDR2 is FYNNEI. The CDR3 DNA reads TGTGCCAGCAGTGAACCCTACCCCTACGAGCAGTACTTC. It specifies CASSEPYPYEQYF.

The chain has TRBV7-9 and TRBJ2-3, with a tentative D call TRBD2 (6 bases). The V gene's germline CDR1 is SEHNR and CDR2 FQNEAQ (reference sequence). The CDR3 runs to 15 residues. With 2 bases removed from V and 1 base from J, the gap between germline ends came to 10 bases. CDR3 nucleotides: TGTGCCAGCAGCTTATCGGTAGCGGGCACAGATACGCAGTATTTT. Translated: CASSLSVAGTDTQYF.

The chain combines TRBV30 with TRBJ2-5, with D perhaps TRBD2 (6 bases). This CDR3 contains 12 residues. The ends were cut back, 2 bases at V and 5 bases at J, with 9 bases in the middle. Germline CDR1 GTSNPN, CDR2 SVGIG (reference sequence). CDR3 bases: TGTGCCTGGAGTCGTGGAGGGGAGACCCAGTACTTC. It translates to CAWSRGGETQYF.

CDR3 protein: CASSPTTENTEAFF. CDR3 DNA: TGTGCCAGCAGCCCAACGACAGAGAACACTGAAGCTTTCTTT. The genes are TRBV6-2 or TRBV6-3 and TRBJ1-1, with TRBD1 as a possible D gene (5 bases). The V gene's germline CDR1 is MNHEY and CDR2 SVGEGT. V gave up 6 bases and J gave up 1 base, with 12 bases separating them. This CDR3 is 14 amino acids long.

The chain employs TRBV11-1 and TRBJ1-1; 8 bases fit TRBD1. Germline CDR1 and CDR2: SGHAT and FQDESV (reference sequence). This CDR3 comprises 14 residues. Germline trimming cut 5 bases from V and 4 bases from J; bases unmatched to any gene: 6. The CDR3 sequence is CASSPYTGGTEAFF. The CDR3 nucleotides read TGTGCCAGCAGCCCATATACAGGGGGCACTGAAGCTTTCTTT.

CDR3 coding DNA: TGTGCCAGCAGCTTATCAGGGACGGCCAAAAACATTCAGTACTTC. This translates into CASSLSGTAKNIQYF. The chain recombines TRBV7-3 with TRBJ2-4, with D perhaps matching TRBD1 or TRBD2 (5 bases each). V shed 2 bases and J shed 1 base, with 9 bases lying between them. The germline CDR1 and CDR2 sequences are SGHTA and FQGTGA. The CDR3 has 15 amino acids.

This rearrangement joins TRBV20-1 to TRBJ1-1; unclear D gene. V lost 6 bases to trimming and J lost 4 bases, with 6 bases between them. The CDR3 length is 10 residues. The germline gives CDR1 DFQATT, CDR2 SNEGSKA (reference sequence). The CDR3 bases are TGCAGTGCAGATGTCACTGAAGCTTTCTTT. Translating gives CSADVTEAFF.